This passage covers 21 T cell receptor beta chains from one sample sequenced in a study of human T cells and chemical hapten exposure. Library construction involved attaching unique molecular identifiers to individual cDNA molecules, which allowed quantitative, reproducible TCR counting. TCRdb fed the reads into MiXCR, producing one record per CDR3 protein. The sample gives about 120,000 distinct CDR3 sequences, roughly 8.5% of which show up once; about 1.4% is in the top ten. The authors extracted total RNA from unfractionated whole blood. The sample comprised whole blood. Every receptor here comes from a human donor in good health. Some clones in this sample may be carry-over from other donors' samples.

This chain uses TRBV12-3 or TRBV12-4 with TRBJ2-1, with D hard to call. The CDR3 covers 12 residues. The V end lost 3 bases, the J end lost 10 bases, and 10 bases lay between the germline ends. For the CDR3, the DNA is TGTGCCAGCAGTTTCGGGCGGAAGGAGCAGTTCTTC. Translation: CASSFGRKEQFF.

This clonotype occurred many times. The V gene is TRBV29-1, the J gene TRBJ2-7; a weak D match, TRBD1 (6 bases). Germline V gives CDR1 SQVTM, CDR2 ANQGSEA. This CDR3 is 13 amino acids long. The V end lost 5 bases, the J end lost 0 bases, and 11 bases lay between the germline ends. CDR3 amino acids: CSVPGEFSYEQYF. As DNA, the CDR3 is TGCAGCGTTCCAGGGGAATTCTCCTACGAGCAGTACTTC.

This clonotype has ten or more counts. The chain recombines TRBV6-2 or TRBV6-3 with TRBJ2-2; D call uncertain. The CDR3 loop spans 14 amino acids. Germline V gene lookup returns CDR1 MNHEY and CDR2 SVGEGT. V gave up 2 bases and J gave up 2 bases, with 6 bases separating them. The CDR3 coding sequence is TGTGCCAGCAGTTACGCCGACAACACCGGGGAGCTGTTTTTT. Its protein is CASSYADNTGELFF.

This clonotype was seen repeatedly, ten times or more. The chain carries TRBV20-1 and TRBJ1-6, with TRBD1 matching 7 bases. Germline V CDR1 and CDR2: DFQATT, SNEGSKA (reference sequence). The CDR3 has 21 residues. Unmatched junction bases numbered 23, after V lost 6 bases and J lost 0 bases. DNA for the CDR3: TGCAGTGCGTCCCCGACAGGGTCAGAGGTGGGCTACAGCTCCTATAATTCACCCCTCCACTTT. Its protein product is CSASPTGSEVGYSSYNSPLHF.

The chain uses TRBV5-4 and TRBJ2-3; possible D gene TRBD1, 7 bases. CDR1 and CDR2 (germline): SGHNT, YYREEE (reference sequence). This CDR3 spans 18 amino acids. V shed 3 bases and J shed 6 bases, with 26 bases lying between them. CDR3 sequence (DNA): TGTGCCAGCAGCTGGGACCGTCGAGGAGGGGGCGTGGGGGATACGCAGTATTTT. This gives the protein CASSWDRRGGGVGDTQYF. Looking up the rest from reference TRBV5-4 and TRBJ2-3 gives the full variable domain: ETGVTQSPTHLIKTRGQQVTLRCSSQSGHNTVSWYQQALGQGPQFIFQYYREEENGRGNFPPRFSGLQFPNYSSELNVNALELDDSALYLCASSWDRRGGGVGDTQYFGPGTRLTVL.

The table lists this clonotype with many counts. As DNA, the CDR3 is TGTGCCAGCAGTCGACAGGGGTTCTATGGCTACACCTTC. Its translation is CASSRQGFYGYTF. The chain uses TRBV12-3 or TRBV12-4 and TRBJ1-2; TRBD1 matches 8 bases. Trimming cost V 5 bases and J 4 bases; bases outside gene matches: 3. The CDR3 is 13 amino acids.

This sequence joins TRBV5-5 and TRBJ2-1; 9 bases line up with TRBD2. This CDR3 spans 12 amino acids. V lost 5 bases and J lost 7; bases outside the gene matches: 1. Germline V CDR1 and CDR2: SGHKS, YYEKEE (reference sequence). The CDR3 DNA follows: TGTGCCAGCAGAGGACTAGCGAATGAGCAGTTCTTC. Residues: CASRGLANEQFF. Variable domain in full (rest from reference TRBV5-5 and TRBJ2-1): DAGVTQSPTHLIKTRGQQVTLRCSPISGHKSVSWYQQVLGQGPQFIFQYYEKEERGRGNFPDRFSARQFPNYSSELNVNALLLGDSALYLCASRGLANEQFFGPGTRLTVL.

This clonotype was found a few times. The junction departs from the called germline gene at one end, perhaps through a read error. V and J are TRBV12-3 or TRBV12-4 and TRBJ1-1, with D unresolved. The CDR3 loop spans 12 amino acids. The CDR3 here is CASSPQRAVPFF. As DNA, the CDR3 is TGTGCCAGCAGTCCCCAGAGGGCCGTACCGTTTTTT.

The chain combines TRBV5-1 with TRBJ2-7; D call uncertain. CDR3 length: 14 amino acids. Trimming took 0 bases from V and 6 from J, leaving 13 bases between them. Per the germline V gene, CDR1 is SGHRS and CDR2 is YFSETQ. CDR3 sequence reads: CASSLATTSAEQYF. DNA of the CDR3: TGCGCCAGCAGCTTGGCGACGACGTCGGCCGAGCAGTACTTC.

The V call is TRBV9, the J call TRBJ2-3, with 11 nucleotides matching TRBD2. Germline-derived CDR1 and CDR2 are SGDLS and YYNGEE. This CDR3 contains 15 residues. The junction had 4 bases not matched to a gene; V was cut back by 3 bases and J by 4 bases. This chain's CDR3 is CASSGSGRAADTQYF. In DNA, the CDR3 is TGTGCCAGCAGCGGTAGCGGGAGGGCCGCAGATACGCAGTATTTT.

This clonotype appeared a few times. In DNA, the CDR3 is TGTGCCAGCCAGGACTCTGCTAGCTCCTACGAGCAGTACTTC. This gives the protein CASQDSASSYEQYF. V usage is TRBV2 and J usage is TRBJ2-7, with TRBD2 as a possible D gene (5 bases). The V end lost 8 bases, the J end lost 0 bases, and 14 bases lay between the germline ends. Germline V gene data show CDR1 as SNHLY and CDR2 as FYNNEI. The CDR3 has 14 amino acids.

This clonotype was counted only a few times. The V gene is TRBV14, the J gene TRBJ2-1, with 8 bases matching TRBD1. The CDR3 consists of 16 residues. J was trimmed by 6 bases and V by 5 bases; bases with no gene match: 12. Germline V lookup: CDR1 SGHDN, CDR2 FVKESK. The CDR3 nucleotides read TGTGCCAGCAGCGATATCAGGGGGCGCTTATCCAATGAGCAGTTCTTC. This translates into CASSDIRGRLSNEQFF.

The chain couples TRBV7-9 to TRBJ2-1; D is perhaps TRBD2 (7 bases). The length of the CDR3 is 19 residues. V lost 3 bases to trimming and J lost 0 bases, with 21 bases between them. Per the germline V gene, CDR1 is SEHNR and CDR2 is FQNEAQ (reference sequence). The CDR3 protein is CASSFDAGAKRPSYNEQFF. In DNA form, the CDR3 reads TGTGCCAGCAGCTTTGACGCGGGGGCCAAGCGGCCCTCCTACAATGAGCAGTTCTTC. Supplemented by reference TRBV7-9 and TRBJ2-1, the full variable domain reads DTGVSQNPRHKITKRGQNVTFRCDPISEHNRLYWYRQTLGQGPEFLTYFQNEAQLEKSRLLSDRFSAERPKGSFSTLEIQRTEQGDSAMYLCASSFDAGAKRPSYNEQFFGPGTRLTVL.

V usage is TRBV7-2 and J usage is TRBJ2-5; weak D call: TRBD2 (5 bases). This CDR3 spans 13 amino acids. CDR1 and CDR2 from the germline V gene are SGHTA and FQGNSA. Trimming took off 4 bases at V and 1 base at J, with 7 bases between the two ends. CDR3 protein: CASSSLAQETQYF. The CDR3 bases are TGTGCCAGCAGCTCCCTAGCCCAAGAGACCCAGTACTTC.

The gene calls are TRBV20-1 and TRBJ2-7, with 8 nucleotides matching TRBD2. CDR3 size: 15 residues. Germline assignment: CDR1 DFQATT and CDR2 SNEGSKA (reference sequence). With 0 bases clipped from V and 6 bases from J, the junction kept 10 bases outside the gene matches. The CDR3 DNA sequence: TGCAGTGCTAGAGATTTAACGGGAGGGCCGGGCGAGCAGTACTTC. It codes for CSARDLTGGPGEQYF.

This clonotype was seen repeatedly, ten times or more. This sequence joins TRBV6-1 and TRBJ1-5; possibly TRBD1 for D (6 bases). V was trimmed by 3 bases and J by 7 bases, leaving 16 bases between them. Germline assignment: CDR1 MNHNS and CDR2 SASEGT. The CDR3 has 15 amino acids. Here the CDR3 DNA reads TGTGCCAGCAGTGAGGGTGGGGGCCACCGGCAGCCCCAGCATTTT. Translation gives CASSEGGGHRQPQHF.

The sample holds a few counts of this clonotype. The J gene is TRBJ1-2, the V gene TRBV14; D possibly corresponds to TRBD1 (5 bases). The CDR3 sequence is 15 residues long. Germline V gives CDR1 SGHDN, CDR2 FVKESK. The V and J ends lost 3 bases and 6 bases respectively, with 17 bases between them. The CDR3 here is CASSHYAQGNNGYTF. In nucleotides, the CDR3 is TGTGCCAGCAGCCACTACGCTCAGGGTAATAATGGCTACACCTTC.

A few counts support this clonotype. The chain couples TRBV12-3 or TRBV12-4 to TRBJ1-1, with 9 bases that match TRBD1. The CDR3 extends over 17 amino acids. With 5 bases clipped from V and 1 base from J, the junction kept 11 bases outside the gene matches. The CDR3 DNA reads TGTGCCAGCAGTCCCCCGGGGACAGGGCTTGGGAACACTGAAGCTTTCTTT. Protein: CASSPPGTGLGNTEAFF.

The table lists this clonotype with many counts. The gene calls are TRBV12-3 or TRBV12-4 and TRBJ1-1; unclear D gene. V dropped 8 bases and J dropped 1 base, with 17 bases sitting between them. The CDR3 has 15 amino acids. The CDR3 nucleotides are TGTGCCAGCTTTCCGTCAAAGGGTTCGAACACTGAAGCTTTCTTT. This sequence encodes CASFPSKGSNTEAFF.

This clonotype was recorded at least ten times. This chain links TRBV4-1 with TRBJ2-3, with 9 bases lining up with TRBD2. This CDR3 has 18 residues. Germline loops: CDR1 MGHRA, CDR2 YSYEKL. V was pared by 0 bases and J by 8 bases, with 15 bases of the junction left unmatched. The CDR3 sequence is CASSQDFPSGIGGVTQYF. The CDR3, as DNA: TGCGCCAGCAGCCAAGATTTCCCTAGCGGGATAGGCGGTGTTACGCAGTATTTT.

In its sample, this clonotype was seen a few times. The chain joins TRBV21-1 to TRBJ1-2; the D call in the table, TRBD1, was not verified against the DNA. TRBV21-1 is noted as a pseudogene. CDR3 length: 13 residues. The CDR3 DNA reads TGTGCCAGCAGCAAAGCCCGGACAGCTGGCTACACCTTC. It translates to CASSKARTAGYTF.